This T cell receptor beta chain was recorded in a study of glioma-infiltrating T cells after dendritic cell vaccination. Across the study: The vaccine used monocyte-derived dendritic cells pulsed overnight with autologous tumor lysate. Dendritic cell vaccine was injected intradermally three times, biweekly. Study-level results: Survival was not directly related to TCR clonality in these patients.

Germline trimming cut 0 bases from V and 6 bases from J; bases unmatched to any gene: 9. The CDR3 sequence is 15 residues long. Germline V lookup: CDR1 GTSNPN, CDR2 SVGIG (reference sequence). Amplification used 60 V beta primers and 13 J beta primers. Generated by immunoSEQ multiplex PCR, the TCRdb table keeps only in-frame clones and is missing some. The sample yields tens of thousands of clones, 85% to 90% seen once. Concerning this clone itself: Antigen unknown.

Sample: blood, taken before dendritic cell vaccination. V gene TRBV30 combines with J gene TRBJ2-7; 9 positions match TRBD1. This sequence originates from a human donor with glioblastoma. The CDR3 loop is CAWSVWTGERREQYF. The CDR3 DNA follows: TGTGCCTGGAGTGTATGGACAGGGGAGAGGCGCGAGCAGTACTTC.